These T cell receptor beta chains were read from a single sample in a study of molecular identifiers for immune sequencing clone quantification. TCRdb re-called the PCR reads with MiXCR, one entry per CDR3 protein. This sample has tens of thousands of distinct CDR3 sequences, with around 33% found just once. The material sequenced was naive CD8+ T cells from blood, with Jurkat cell RNA spiked in. The receptors stem from a human donor in good health. Some libraries in this study had Jurkat cell RNA spiked in. Both conserved end residues are part of each CDR3. A D gene is named only where the DNA matches it firmly. Only some rows state a clone size, as once, few, many or a class for expanded clones.

J gene: TRBJ2-7
clone size: medium-sized
D gene: -
V gene: TRBV7-9
CDR3 length: 15
CDR3 protein: CASSSRDFGAYEQYF
CDR3 DNA: TGTGCCAGCAGCTCGAGGGACTTCGGAGCCTACGAGCAGTACTTC

J gene: TRBJ2-1
clone size: few
D gene: -
V gene: TRBV6-5
CDR3 length: 17
CDR3 protein: CASSWTEATSSYNEQFF
CDR3 DNA: TGTGCCAGCAGCTGGACCGAAGCCACAAGCTCCTACAATGAGCAGTTCTTC

J gene: TRBJ2-3
clone size: -
D gene: -
V gene: TRBV25-1
CDR3 length: 13
CDR3 protein: CASSERRTDTQYF
CDR3 DNA: TGTGCCAGCAGTGAAAGACGGACAGATACGCAGTATTTT

J gene: TRBJ2-4
clone size: many
D gene: -
V gene: TRBV7-9
CDR3 length: 15
CDR3 protein: CASSYGQLAKNIQYF
CDR3 DNA: TGTGCCAGCAGCTACGGACAGCTAGCCAAAAACATTCAGTACTTC

J gene: TRBJ2-7
clone size: many
D gene: TRBD1
V gene: TRBV20-1
CDR3 length: 12
CDR3 protein: CSATGQPYEQYF
CDR3 DNA: TGCAGTGCTACGGGACAGCCCTACGAGCAGTACTTC

J gene: TRBJ2-5
clone size: -
D gene: TRBD2
V gene: TRBV11-2
CDR3 length: 15
CDR3 protein: CASSPGLAGGETQYF
CDR3 DNA: TGTGCCAGCAGCCCCGGACTAGCGGGAGGAGAGACCCAGTACTTC

J gene: TRBJ2-7
clone size: -
D gene: -
V gene: TRBV9
CDR3 length: 15
CDR3 protein: CASSGLRDGPYEQYF
CDR3 DNA: TGTGCCAGCAGCGGATTACGGGACGGACCTTACGAGCAGTACTTC

J gene: TRBJ1-5
clone size: many
D gene: -
V gene: TRBV27
CDR3 length: 12
CDR3 protein: CASSPINQPQHF
CDR3 DNA: TGTGCCAGCAGTCCCATCAATCAGCCCCAGCATTTT

J gene: TRBJ1-1
clone size: -
D gene: -
V gene: TRBV7-9
CDR3 length: 14
CDR3 protein: CASSLVSVQQEAFF
CDR3 DNA: TGTGCCAGCAGCTTAGTTTCGGTCCAGCAGGAAGCTTTCTTT

J gene: TRBJ2-2
clone size: once
D gene: -
V gene: TRBV6-5
CDR3 length: 15
CDR3 protein: CASSQHARVSGELYF
CDR3 DNA: TGTGCCAGCAGCCAACATGCCCGAGTATCCGGGGAGCTGTATTTT

J gene: TRBJ1-4
clone size: -
D gene: -
V gene: TRBV5-4
CDR3 length: 13
CDR3 protein: CASSRWGIEELFF
CDR3 DNA: TGTGCCAGCAGCCGCTGGGGAATCGAAGAACTGTTTTTT

J gene: TRBJ1-2
clone size: few
D gene: TRBD1
V gene: TRBV27
CDR3 length: 16
CDR3 protein: CASSLHTGTGNYGYTF
CDR3 DNA: TGTGCCAGCAGTCTCCATACCGGGACAGGAAACTATGGCTACACCTTC

J gene: TRBJ2-5
clone size: -
D gene: TRBD2
V gene: TRBV28
CDR3 length: 13
CDR3 protein: CAGKGLLQETQYF
CDR3 DNA: TGTGCCGGCAAGGGACTACTCCAAGAGACCCAGTACTTC

J gene: TRBJ2-1
clone size: many
D gene: -
V gene: TRBV25-1
CDR3 length: 15
CDR3 protein: CASSAPAVQLNEQFF
CDR3 DNA: TGTGCCAGCAGTGCTCCCGCGGTCCAACTCAATGAGCAGTTCTTC

J gene: TRBJ2-3
clone size: many
D gene: -
V gene: TRBV19
CDR3 length: 15
CDR3 protein: CASSIGGGRTDTQYF
CDR3 DNA: TGTGCCAGTAGTATAGGGGGCGGAAGAACAGATACGCAGTATTTT

J gene: TRBJ1-2
clone size: few
D gene: -
V gene: TRBV27
CDR3 length: 15
CDR3 protein: CASSLHPGANYGYTF
CDR3 DNA: TGTGCCAGCAGTTTACATCCGGGGGCGAACTATGGCTACACCTTC

J gene: TRBJ2-7
clone size: few
D gene: TRBD2
V gene: TRBV9
CDR3 length: 16
CDR3 protein: CASSPSAGVLSYEQYF
CDR3 DNA: TGTGCCAGCAGCCCCTCAGCGGGAGTCCTCTCCTACGAGCAGTACTTC

J gene: TRBJ1-1
clone size: -
D gene: TRBD1
V gene: TRBV19
CDR3 length: 13
CDR3 protein: CASGTVINTEAFF
CDR3 DNA: TGTGCCAGTGGGACAGTGATCAACACTGAAGCTTTCTTT

J gene: TRBJ1-2
clone size: -
D gene: TRBD1
V gene: TRBV6-1
CDR3 length: 17
CDR3 protein: CATEIYQGTAANYGYTF
CDR3 DNA: TGTGCCACCGAAATTTACCAAGGGACAGCAGCTAACTATGGCTACACCTTC

J gene: TRBJ2-5
clone size: many
D gene: TRBD2
V gene: TRBV4-1
CDR3 length: 18
CDR3 protein: CASSQDLSSGSNQETQYF
CDR3 DNA: TGCGCCAGCAGCCAAGATCTGTCTAGCGGGAGTAATCAAGAGACCCAGTACTTC

J gene: TRBJ2-3
clone size: few
D gene: -
V gene: TRBV6-1
CDR3 length: 13
CDR3 protein: CASRREGGDTQYF
CDR3 DNA: TGTGCCAGCAGGAGGGAGGGGGGAGATACGCAGTATTTT

J gene: TRBJ1-4
clone size: many
D gene: -
V gene: TRBV29-1
CDR3 length: 10
CDR3 protein: CSVRAGKLFF
CDR3 DNA: TGCAGCGTTCGGGCCGGAAAACTGTTTTTT

J gene: TRBJ2-4
clone size: many
D gene: -
V gene: TRBV2
CDR3 length: 14
CDR3 protein: CASSGRVDKNIQYF
CDR3 DNA: TGTGCCAGCAGCGGCAGGGTTGACAAAAACATTCAGTACTTC

J gene: TRBJ2-6
clone size: few
D gene: TRBD1
V gene: TRBV18
CDR3 length: 16
CDR3 protein: CASSARDRVRANVLTF
CDR3 DNA: TGTGCCAGCTCAGCCCGGGACAGGGTAAGGGCCAACGTCCTGACTTTC

J gene: TRBJ2-7
clone size: few
D gene: TRBD2
V gene: TRBV20-1
CDR3 length: 15
CDR3 protein: CSARGRLAPSYEQYF
CDR3 DNA: TGCAGTGCTAGAGGCCGACTAGCGCCATCCTACGAGCAGTACTTC

J gene: TRBJ1-4
clone size: many
D gene: TRBD1
V gene: TRBV28
CDR3 length: 15
CDR3 protein: CASRIPGTAPEKLFF
CDR3 DNA: TGTGCCAGCAGGATTCCCGGGACAGCTCCTGAAAAACTGTTTTTT

J gene: TRBJ2-7
clone size: -
D gene: -
V gene: TRBV7-2
CDR3 length: 17
CDR3 protein: CASSLERWERVSYEQYF
CDR3 DNA: TGTGCCAGCAGCTTAGAGAGGTGGGAGCGGGTCTCCTACGAGCAGTACTTC

J gene: TRBJ2-3
clone size: many
D gene: -
V gene: TRBV20-1
CDR3 length: 12
CDR3 protein: CSASRTRDTQYF
CDR3 DNA: TGCAGTGCTTCCAGGACCCGGGATACGCAGTATTTT

J gene: TRBJ2-7
clone size: many
D gene: -
V gene: TRBV5-1
CDR3 length: 14
CDR3 protein: CASSLAGSEYEQYF
CDR3 DNA: TGCGCCAGCAGCTTAGCCGGGTCTGAGTACGAGCAGTACTTC

J gene: TRBJ2-3
clone size: few
D gene: TRBD2
V gene: TRBV19
CDR3 length: 16
CDR3 protein: CASSTGTRASTDTQYF
CDR3 DNA: TGTGCCAGTAGTACAGGGACTAGAGCTAGCACAGATACGCAGTATTTT

J gene: TRBJ2-3
clone size: many
D gene: -
V gene: TRBV7-9
CDR3 length: 15
CDR3 protein: CASSRRQGSTDTQYF
CDR3 DNA: TGTGCCAGCAGCCGTCGCCAAGGATCGACAGATACGCAGTATTTT

J gene: TRBJ2-1
clone size: once
D gene: TRBD2
V gene: TRBV7-2
CDR3 length: 15
CDR3 protein: CANSGTSVTYNGQFF
CDR3 DNA: TGTGCCAACAGCGGGACTAGCGTAACCTACAATGGGCAGTTCTTC

J gene: TRBJ2-7
clone size: many
D gene: -
V gene: TRBV6-2/TRBV6-3
CDR3 length: 11
CDR3 protein: CASTDGGEQYF
CDR3 DNA: TGTGCCAGCACTGACGGGGGCGAGCAGTACTTC

J gene: TRBJ1-1
clone size: -
D gene: -
V gene: TRBV19
CDR3 length: 13
CDR3 protein: CASSLQSNTEAFF
CDR3 DNA: TGTGCCAGTAGTTTACAATCAAACACTGAAGCTTTCTTT

J gene: TRBJ2-6
clone size: -
D gene: -
V gene: TRBV9
CDR3 length: 18
CDR3 protein: CASSVADGAPAGANVLTF
CDR3 DNA: TGTGCCAGCAGCGTAGCAGACGGCGCGCCGGCTGGGGCCAACGTCCTGACTTTC

J gene: TRBJ2-1
clone size: -
D gene: -
V gene: TRBV27
CDR3 length: 18
CDR3 protein: CASSLHSTDLRGYNEQFF
CDR3 DNA: TGTGCCAGCAGTTTACATTCGACAGACCTAAGGGGCTACAATGAGCAGTTCTTC

J gene: TRBJ1-5
clone size: -
D gene: -
V gene: TRBV4-3
CDR3 length: 13
CDR3 protein: CASSQGTAWPQHF
CDR3 DNA: TGCGCCAGCAGCCAAGGGACAGCCTGGCCCCAGCATTTT

J gene: TRBJ2-4
clone size: many
D gene: -
V gene: TRBV5-8
CDR3 length: 11
CDR3 protein: CASSLGPVQYF
CDR3 DNA: TGTGCCAGCAGCTTAGGGCCCGTCCAGTACTTC

J gene: TRBJ2-7
clone size: -
D gene: TRBD2
V gene: TRBV11-2
CDR3 length: 15
CDR3 protein: CASSPAAGGLYEQYF
CDR3 DNA: TGTGCCAGCAGCCCCGCAGCGGGAGGACTCTACGAGCAGTACTTC

J gene: TRBJ2-7
clone size: few
D gene: -
V gene: TRBV2
CDR3 length: 13
CDR3 protein: CASQNYNSYEQYF
CDR3 DNA: TGTGCCAGCCAGAACTACAACTCCTACGAGCAGTACTTC

J gene: TRBJ2-1
clone size: few
D gene: TRBD2
V gene: TRBV4-1
CDR3 length: 12
CDR3 protein: CASSQASGGPVF
CDR3 DNA: TGCGCCAGCAGCCAGGCATCGGGAGGGCCAGTCTTC

J gene: TRBJ2-7
clone size: -
D gene: TRBD1
V gene: TRBV7-6
CDR3 length: 14
CDR3 protein: CASSHRDSSYEQYF
CDR3 DNA: TGTGCCAGCAGCCACCGGGACAGCTCCTACGAGCAGTACTTC

J gene: TRBJ2-5
clone size: -
D gene: -
V gene: TRBV27
CDR3 length: 14
CDR3 protein: CASSLSRGGETQYF
CDR3 DNA: TGTGCCAGCAGTTTATCCAGGGGAGGAGAGACCCAGTACTTC

J gene: TRBJ1-6
clone size: many
D gene: -
V gene: TRBV28
CDR3 length: 15
CDR3 protein: CASSFRDGYNSPLHF
CDR3 DNA: TGTGCCAGCAGTTTCCGGGACGGGTATAATTCACCCCTCCACTTT

J gene: TRBJ2-3
clone size: -
D gene: TRBD2
V gene: TRBV6-2/TRBV6-3
CDR3 length: 17
CDR3 protein: CASSYDEGGPSTDTQYF
CDR3 DNA: TGTGCCAGCAGTTACGATGAGGGAGGGCCCAGCACAGATACGCAGTATTTT

J gene: TRBJ2-1
clone size: many
D gene: -
V gene: TRBV5-1
CDR3 length: 13
CDR3 protein: CASSFRSYNEQFF
CDR3 DNA: TGCGCCAGCAGCTTTAGATCCTACAATGAGCAGTTCTTC

J gene: TRBJ2-3
clone size: many
D gene: TRBD1
V gene: TRBV5-4
CDR3 length: 16
CDR3 protein: CASSPGQGGPFDTQYF
CDR3 DNA: TGTGCCAGCAGTCCCGGACAGGGAGGCCCCTTCGATACGCAGTATTTT

J gene: TRBJ1-1
clone size: many
D gene: TRBD1
V gene: TRBV11-3
CDR3 length: 14
CDR3 protein: CASSRQGSNTEAFF
CDR3 DNA: TGTGCCAGCAGCCGACAGGGATCTAACACTGAAGCTTTCTTT

J gene: TRBJ2-3
clone size: -
D gene: TRBD2
V gene: TRBV20-1
CDR3 length: 15
CDR3 protein: CSARVRLAVTDTQYF
CDR3 DNA: TGCAGTGCTAGAGTGAGACTAGCGGTCACAGATACGCAGTATTTT

J gene: TRBJ2-3
clone size: many
D gene: TRBD2
V gene: TRBV20-1
CDR3 length: 15
CDR3 protein: CSASGTSGSADTQYF
CDR3 DNA: TGCAGTGCTAGTGGGACTAGCGGTTCCGCAGATACGCAGTATTTT